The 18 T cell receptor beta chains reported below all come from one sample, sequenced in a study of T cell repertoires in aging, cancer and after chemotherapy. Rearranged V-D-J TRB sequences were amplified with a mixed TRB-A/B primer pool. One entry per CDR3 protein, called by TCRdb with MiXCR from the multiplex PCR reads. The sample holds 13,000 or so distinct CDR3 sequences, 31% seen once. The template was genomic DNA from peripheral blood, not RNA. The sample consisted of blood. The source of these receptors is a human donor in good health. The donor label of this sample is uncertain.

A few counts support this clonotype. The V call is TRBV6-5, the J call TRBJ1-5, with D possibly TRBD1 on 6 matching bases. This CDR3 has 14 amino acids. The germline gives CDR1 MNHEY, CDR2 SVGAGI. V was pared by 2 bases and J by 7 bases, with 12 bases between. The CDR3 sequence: CASSYGGAGQPQHF. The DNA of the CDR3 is TGTGCCAGCAGTTACGGGGGGGCTGGCCAGCCCCAGCATTTT.

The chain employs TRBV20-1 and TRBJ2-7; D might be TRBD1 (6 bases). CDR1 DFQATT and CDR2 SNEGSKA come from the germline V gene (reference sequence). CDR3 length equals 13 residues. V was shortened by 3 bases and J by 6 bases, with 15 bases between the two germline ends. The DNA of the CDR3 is TGCAGTGCTAGTACCGCAGGGGAAGTCGAGCAGTACTTC. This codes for CSASTAGEVEQYF.

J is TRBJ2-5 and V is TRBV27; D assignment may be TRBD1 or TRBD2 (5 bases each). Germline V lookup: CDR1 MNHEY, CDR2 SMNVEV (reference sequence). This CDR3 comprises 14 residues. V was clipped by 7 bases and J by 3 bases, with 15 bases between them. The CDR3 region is CASTPFMGEETQYF. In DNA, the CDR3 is TGTGCCAGCACCCCCTTTATGGGGGAAGAGACCCAGTACTTC.

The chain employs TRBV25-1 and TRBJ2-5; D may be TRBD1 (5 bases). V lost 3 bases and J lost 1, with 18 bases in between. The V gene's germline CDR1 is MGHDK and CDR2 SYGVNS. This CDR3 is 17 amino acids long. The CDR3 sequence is CASSDQDSLGPQETQYF. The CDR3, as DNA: TGTGCCAGCAGTGACCAAGACAGCCTGGGGCCCCAAGAGACCCAGTACTTC.

This CDR3 reads CASSSRGGGAEAFF. Written as DNA, the CDR3 is TGTGCCAGCAGCTCCCGGGGGGGGGGGGCTGAAGCTTTCTTT. This chain connects TRBV5-5 to TRBJ1-1, with D possibly being TRBD1 (5 bases). This CDR3 is 14 amino acids long. Between the trimmed V and J ends, which lost 3 bases and 6 bases, there was a span of 15 bases. Germline V CDR1 and CDR2: SGHKS, YYEKEE (reference sequence).

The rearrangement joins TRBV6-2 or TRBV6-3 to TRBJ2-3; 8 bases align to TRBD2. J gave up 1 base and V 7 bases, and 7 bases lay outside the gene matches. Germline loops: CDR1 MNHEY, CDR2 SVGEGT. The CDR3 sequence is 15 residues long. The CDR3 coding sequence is TGTGCCAGCACCGAACATAGCGGGGGCACAGATACGCAGTATTTT. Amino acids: CASTEHSGGTDTQYF.

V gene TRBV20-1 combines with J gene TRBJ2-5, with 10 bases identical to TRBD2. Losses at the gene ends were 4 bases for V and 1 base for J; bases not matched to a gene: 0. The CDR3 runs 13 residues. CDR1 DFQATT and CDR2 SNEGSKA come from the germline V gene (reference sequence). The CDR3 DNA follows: TGCAGTGCTAAGCGGGGGGGCCAAGAGACCCAGTACTTC. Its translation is CSAKRGGQETQYF.

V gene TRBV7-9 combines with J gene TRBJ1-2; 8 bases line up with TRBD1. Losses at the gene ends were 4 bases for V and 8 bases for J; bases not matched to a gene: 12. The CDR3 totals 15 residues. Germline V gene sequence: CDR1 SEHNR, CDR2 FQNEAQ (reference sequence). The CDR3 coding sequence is TGTGCCAGCAGCTACACCCCCGGGACAGGAAAAGGCTACACCTTC. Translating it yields CASSYTPGTGKGYTF.

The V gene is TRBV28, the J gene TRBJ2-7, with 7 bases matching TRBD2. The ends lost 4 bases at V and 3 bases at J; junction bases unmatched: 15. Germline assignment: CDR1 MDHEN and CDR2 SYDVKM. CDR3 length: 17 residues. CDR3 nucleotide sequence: TGTGCCAGCAGTTCCCCAAGTGGTGGGGGGGGAGGCTACGAGCAGTACTTC. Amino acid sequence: CASSSPSGGGGGYEQYF.

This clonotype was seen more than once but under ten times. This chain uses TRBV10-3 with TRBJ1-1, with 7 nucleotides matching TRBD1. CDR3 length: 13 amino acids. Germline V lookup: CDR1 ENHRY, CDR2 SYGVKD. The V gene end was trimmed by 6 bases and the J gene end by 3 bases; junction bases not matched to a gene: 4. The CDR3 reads CAISPTGDTEAFF. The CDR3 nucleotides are TGTGCCATCAGCCCCACAGGGGACACTGAAGCTTTCTTT.

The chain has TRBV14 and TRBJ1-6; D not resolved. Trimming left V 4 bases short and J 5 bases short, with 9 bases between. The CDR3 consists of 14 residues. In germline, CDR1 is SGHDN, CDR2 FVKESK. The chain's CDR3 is CASSLTFDNSPLHF. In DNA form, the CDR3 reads TGTGCCAGCAGCCTAACCTTTGATAATTCACCCCTCCACTTT.

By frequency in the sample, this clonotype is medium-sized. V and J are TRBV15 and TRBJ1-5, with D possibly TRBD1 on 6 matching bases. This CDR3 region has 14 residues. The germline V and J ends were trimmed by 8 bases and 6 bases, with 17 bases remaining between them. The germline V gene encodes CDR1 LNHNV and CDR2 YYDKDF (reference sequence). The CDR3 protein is CATAGTGHFQPQHF. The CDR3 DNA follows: TGTGCCACCGCGGGCACAGGGCATTTTCAGCCCCAGCATTTT.

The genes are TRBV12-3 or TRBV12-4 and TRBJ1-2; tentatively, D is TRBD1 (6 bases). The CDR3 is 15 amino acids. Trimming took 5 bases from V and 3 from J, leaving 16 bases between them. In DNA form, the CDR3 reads TGTGCCAGCAGTGCCCAAGGGAGGGGGGACTATGGCTACACCTTC. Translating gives CASSAQGRGDYGYTF.

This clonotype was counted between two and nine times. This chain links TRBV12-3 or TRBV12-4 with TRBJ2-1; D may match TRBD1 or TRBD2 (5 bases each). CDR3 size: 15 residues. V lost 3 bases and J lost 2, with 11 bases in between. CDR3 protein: CASSFSWGTYNEQFF. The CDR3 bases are TGTGCCAGCAGTTTTTCGTGGGGGACCTACAATGAGCAGTTCTTC.

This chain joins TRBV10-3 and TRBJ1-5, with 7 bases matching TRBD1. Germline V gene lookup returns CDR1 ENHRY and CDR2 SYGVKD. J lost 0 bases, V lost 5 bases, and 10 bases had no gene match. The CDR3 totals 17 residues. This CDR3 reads CAISRQGVGNSNQPQHF. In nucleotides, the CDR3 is TGTGCCATCAGTAGACAGGGTGTTGGTAATAGCAATCAGCCCCAGCATTTT.

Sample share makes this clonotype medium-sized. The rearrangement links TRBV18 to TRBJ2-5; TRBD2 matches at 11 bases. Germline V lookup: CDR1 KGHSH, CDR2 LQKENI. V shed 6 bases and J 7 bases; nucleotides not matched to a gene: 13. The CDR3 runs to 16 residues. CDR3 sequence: CASSPGTSGGGGTQYF. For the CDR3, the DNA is TGTGCCAGCTCCCCCGGGACTAGCGGTGGTGGAGGGACCCAGTACTTC.

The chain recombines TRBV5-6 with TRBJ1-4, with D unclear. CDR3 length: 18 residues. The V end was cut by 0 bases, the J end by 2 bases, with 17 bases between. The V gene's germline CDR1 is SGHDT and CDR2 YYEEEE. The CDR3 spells CASSLGPLGFGTNEKLFF. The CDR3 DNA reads TGTGCCAGCAGCTTGGGGCCCTTGGGGTTTGGCACTAATGAAAAACTGTTTTTT.

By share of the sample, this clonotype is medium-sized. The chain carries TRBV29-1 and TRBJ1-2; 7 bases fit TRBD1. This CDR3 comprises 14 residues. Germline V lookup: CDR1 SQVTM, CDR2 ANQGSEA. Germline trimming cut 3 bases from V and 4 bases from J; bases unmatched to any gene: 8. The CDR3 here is CSVDERTGGYGYTF. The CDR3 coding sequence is TGCAGCGTTGACGAGAGGACAGGAGGCTATGGCTACACCTTC.